A selection of T cell receptor beta chains follows, all from one sample in a study of cytomegalovirus exposure and HLA in healthy donors. Using immunoSEQ multiplex PCR, the repertoire was profiled, and TCRdb retains in-frame clones only, with some absent. The sample lists over 200,000 clones, around 79% seen once, with over 1.5% in the top ten. The sample taken for sequencing was PBMCs. All receptors come from a male donor in good health and CMV-seronegative. Both conserved end residues are part of each CDR3. Fields, in order: D gene, J gene, V gene, clone size, CDR3 protein, CDR3 DNA. A D gene is named only where the DNA matches it firmly. Where a row states a size, it is once, few, many or the class of an expanded clone; other rows omit it.

-	TRBJ2-7	TRBV5-4	once	CASSFLAQPYEQYF	TGTGCCAGCAGCTTTTTAGCGCAGCCCTACGAGCAGTACTTC
TRBD1	TRBJ1-1	TRBV7-9	-	CASSHKGQVGNTEAFF	TGTGCCAGCAGCCATAAGGGACAGGTGGGGAACACTGAAGCTTTCTTT
-	TRBJ2-7	TRBV30	-	CAWSVLGHGGEQYF	TGTGCCTGGAGTGTACTGGGACACGGTGGCGAGCAGTACTTC
-	TRBJ1-1	TRBV4-3	-	CASSQAQAHTEAFF	TGCGCCAGCAGCCAAGCCCAGGCCCACACTGAAGCTTTCTTT
TRBD2	TRBJ2-4	TRBV19	-	CASSMGGTKNIQYF	TGTGCCAGTAGTATGGGGGGGACTAAAAACATTCAGTACTTC
TRBD2	TRBJ2-7	TRBV25-1	-	CASSEYSGGSYEQYF	TGTGCCAGCAGTGAATACAGCGGGGGATCCTACGAGCAGTACTTC
TRBD1	TRBJ2-3	TRBV5-1	-	CASSPGQASTDTQYF	TGCGCCAGCAGCCCAGGACAGGCTAGCACAGATACGCAGTACTTT
TRBD1	TRBJ2-1	TRBV19	-	CASSKGQGHDNEQFF	TGTGCCAGTAGTAAGGGACAGGGGCATGACAATGAGCAGTTCTTC
TRBD1	TRBJ1-4	TRBV10-3	-	CAIPNRTGACEKLFF	TGTGCCATCCCCAACAGGACAGGGGCTTGTGAAAAACTGTTTTTT
TRBD1	TRBJ1-1	TRBV6-1	-	CASRIQGPTEAFF	TGTGCCAGCAGGATACAGGGGCCCACTGAAGCTTTCTTT
TRBD1	TRBJ1-1	TRBV30	-	CAWLTGAPRRAEAFF	TGTGCCTGGCTGACAGGGGCTCCGAGGAGGGCTGAAGCTTTCTTT
-	TRBJ1-3	TRBV12-5	-	CASSGSSGNTIYF	TGTGCTAGTTCGGGGAGCTCTGGAAACACCATATATTTT
-	TRBJ1-5	TRBV2	-	CASTTDRGNQPQHF	TGTGCCAGCACGACAGATCGGGGCAATCAGCCCCAGCATTTT
TRBD1	TRBJ1-2	TRBV11-2	-	CASSPGTGGFNYGYTF	TGTGCCAGCAGCCCCGGGACAGGGGGCTTTAACTATGGCTACACCTTC
-	TRBJ1-3	TRBV7-7	few	CASSPDSPDPSGNTIYF	TGTGCCAGCAGCCCGGACAGCCCGGACCCCTCTGGAAACACCATATATTTT
TRBD1	TRBJ1-2	TRBV4-1	-	CASSQIDRVAGYTF	TGCGCCAGCAGCCAAATTGACAGGGTCGCGGGCTACACCTTC
-	TRBJ2-7	TRBV4-3	-	CASSQVRQATYEQYF	TGCGCCAGCAGCCAGGTTAGACAGGCCACCTACGAGCAGTACTTC
-	TRBJ1-2	TRBV11-2	-	CASSLARDYGYTF	TGTGCCAGCAGCTTAGCGAGGGACTATGGCTACACCTTC
-	TRBJ1-1	TRBV6-6	-	CASSGPAGTEAFF	TGTGCCAGCAGTGGACCTGCGGGCACTGAAGCTTTCTTT
TRBD1	TRBJ1-1	TRBV7-2	-	CASSLEGQGTEAFF	TGTGCCAGCAGCTTAGAAGGACAGGGGACTGAAGCTTTCTTT
-	TRBJ1-5	TRBV6-5	-	CASSYGRGYQPQHF	TGTGCCAGCAGTTACGGGCGGGGTTACCAGCCCCAGCATTTT
TRBD2	TRBJ2-7	TRBV19	-	CGAGDGYEQYF	TGTGGAGCGGGAGATGGTTACGAGCAGTACTTC
-	TRBJ2-5	TRBV30	-	CAWSSQGSVETQYF	TGTGCCTGGAGTAGCCAGGGGTCTGTGGAGACCCAGTACTTC
TRBD1	TRBJ1-1	TRBV30	-	CAWSTGQGNTEAFF	TGTGCCTGGAGTACAGGACAGGGGAACACTGAAGCTTTCTTT
-	TRBJ1-1	TRBV4-3	-	CASSQDSGTEAFF	TGCGCCAGCAGCCAAGATTCAGGGACTGAAGCTTTCTTT
-	TRBJ2-5	TRBV5-5	-	CASTPRGAQETQYF	TGTGCCAGCACCCCCCGGGGGGCCCAGGAGACCCAGTACTTC
TRBD2	TRBJ2-3	TRBV7-2	-	CASSSPTLLAGVTDTQYF	TGTGCCAGCAGCTCCCCCACGCTACTAGCGGGAGTCACAGATACGCAGTATTTT
TRBD1	TRBJ1-1	TRBV18	-	CASLQGRSEAFF	TGTGCCAGCTTACAGGGGAGATCTGAAGCTTTCTTT
TRBD1	TRBJ2-1	TRBV25-1	-	CASGDSYNEQFF	TGTGCCAGCGGGGACAGTTACAATGAGCAGTTCTTC
-	TRBJ2-2	TRBV7-3	-	CASSRQGGGTGELFF	TGTGCCAGCAGTCGCCAGGGGGGCGGCACCGGGGAGCTGTTTTTT
-	TRBJ2-3	TRBV7-3	-	CASSSSDTQYF	TGTGCCAGCAGCTCTTCAGATACGCAGTATTTT
TRBD1	TRBJ2-1	TRBV5-4	-	CASSLGGQEFYNEQFF	TGTGCCAGCAGCTTGGGGGGACAGGAGTTCTACAATGAGCAGTTCTTC
-	TRBJ2-7	TRBV19	few	CASSIGRFYEQYF	TGTGCCAGTAGTATTGGGAGATTCTACGAGCAGTACTTC
TRBD1	TRBJ2-2	TRBV30	-	CAWGDRGTNTGELFF	TGTGCCTGGGGGGACAGGGGAACCAACACCGGGGAGCTGTTTTTT
-	TRBJ1-5	TRBV19	-	CASRTGRFGQPQHF	TGTGCCAGTAGGACTGGCAGATTCGGACAGCCTCAGCATTTT
-	TRBJ2-1	TRBV7-6	once	CASSLEPGRGTNEQFF	TGTGCCAGCAGCTTAGAACCAGGACGGGGTACCAATGAGCAGTTCTTC
TRBD1	TRBJ1-4	TRBV14	-	CASSKWTGESEKLFF	TGTGCCAGCAGCAAATGGACAGGGGAGAGTGAAAAACTGTTTTTT
TRBD2	TRBJ2-1	TRBV15	-	CATLKAGGSSYNEQFF	TGTGCCACCTTAAAAGCGGGAGGGAGCTCCTACAATGAGCAGTTCTTC
-	TRBJ1-1	TRBV15	-	CATSKGNAGRLNTEAFF	TGTGCCACCAGCAAGGGCAACGCAGGGCGCTTGAACACTGAAGCTTTCTTT
-	TRBJ1-6	TRBV28	-	CASRVRGQYHSPLHF	TGTGCCAGCAGAGTTCGCGGACAGTATCATTCACCCCTCCACTTT
-	TRBJ2-1	TRBV19	-	CASSRAPPLTGNRKRNEQFF	TGTGCCAGTAGTAGAGCCCCGCCCTTGACCGGCAACCGGAAGAGGAATGAGCAGTTCTTC
-	TRBJ2-1	TRBV27	-	CASSFLGRGSDNEQFF	TGTGCCAGCAGTTTTTTAGGCCGGGGTAGCGACAATGAGCAGTTCTTC
TRBD1	TRBJ2-6	TRBV5-1	-	CASSPPSWTGVRSGANVLTF	TGCGCCAGCAGCCCCCCCTCTTGGACAGGGGTCCGCTCTGGGGCCAACGTCCTGACTTTC
TRBD2	TRBJ2-7	TRBV30	-	CAWTSGAYEQYF	TGTGCCTGGACTAGCGGGGCCTACGAGCAGTACTTC
TRBD2	TRBJ2-2	TRBV28	-	CASSRGGGELFF	TGTGCCAGCAGTCGGGGGGGCGGGGAGCTGTTTTTT
TRBD2	TRBJ2-1	TRBV11-2	-	CASSLAPGGYNEQFF	TGTGCCAGCAGCTTAGCGCCGGGGGGGTACAATGAGCAGTTCTTC
TRBD2	TRBJ2-1	TRBV12-5	-	CASGLRAGGEQFF	TGTGCTAGTGGTTTGCGGGCGGGGGGTGAGCAGTTCTTC
-	TRBJ1-1	TRBV7-9	-	CASIRPGDPEAFF	TGTGCCAGCATCCGACCAGGGGACCCGGAAGCTTTCTTT
TRBD1	TRBJ1-5	TRBV2	-	CASSEYVMDRGDQPQHF	TGTGCCAGCAGTGAATATGTTATGGACAGGGGGGACCAGCCCCAGCATTTT
TRBD1	TRBJ1-4	TRBV4-3	-	CASSLGQGERTEKLFF	TGCGCCAGCAGTTTAGGACAGGGTGAAAGAACGGAAAAACTGTTTTTT
TRBD2	TRBJ2-5	TRBV5-4	-	CASSLASGGRETQYF	TGTGCCAGCAGCTTGGCTAGCGGGGGGCGGGAGACCCAGTACTTC
-	TRBJ1-2	TRBV28	-	CASSIAPGVGYGYTF	TGTGCCAGCAGCATTGCCCCGGGTGTCGGCTATGGCTACACCTTC
-	TRBJ1-3	TRBV4-1	-	CASSQNEGAGNTIYF	TGCGCCAGCAGCCAAAACGAGGGTGCTGGAAACACCATATATTTT
-	TRBJ1-2	TRBV4-3	-	CASSQDWAENGYTF	TGCGCCAGCAGCCAAGATTGGGCCGAAAATGGCTACACCTTC
-	TRBJ1-2	TRBV4-1	-	CASSHPIGENYGYTF	TGCGCCAGCAGCCACCCGATCGGGGAGAACTATGGCTACACCTTC
-	TRBJ1-2	TRBV7-9	-	CASSFPGNGDYGYTF	TGTGCCAGCAGCTTTCCAGGAAACGGGGACTATGGCTACACCTTC
-	TRBJ2-7	TRBV19	few	CASSTGSLYEQYF	TGTGCCAGTAGTACTGGCTCCCTCTACGAGCAGTACTTC
-	TRBJ1-5	TRBV30	few	CAWSYREFGNQPQHF	TGTGCCTGGAGTTACAGGGAGTTCGGCAATCAGCCCCAGCATTTT
TRBD1	TRBJ2-6	TRBV19	-	CASSMGRGAGGRANVLTF	TGTGCCAGTAGTATGGGTAGAGGCGCAGGGGGCCGGGCCAACGTCCTGACTTTC
-	TRBJ2-7	TRBV7-8	-	CASSFGEYEQYF	TGTGCCAGCAGCTTTGGAGAGTACGAGCAGTACTTC